This T cell receptor (beta chain) was sequenced for a study of blood T cell repertoires in COVID-19. Overall study context: In each case, the material was cDNA or gDNA derived from T cells, B-cell-depleted T cells, or PBMCs.

Researchers sorted participants into cohorts using their self-reported clinical history. Before being deemed recovered, Cohort 3 donors had two negative PCRs, clearance, or symptom resolution. The CDR3 covers 16 residues. Trimming took 1 base from V and 5 from J, leaving 18 bases between them. Germline lookup yields CDR1 SGHVS and CDR2 FQNEAQ. As processed by the authors: Reference gene primer amplification yielded estimated nucleated cell counts. The data were produced by immunoSEQ multiplex PCR, yet TCRdb's version contains in-frame clones alone and is incomplete. That table is the source of V, J and clone size, and D and trimming were worked out from the DNA. The sample consists of around 170,000 clones, 84% of them appearing once.

This receptor was obtained from a man over 45 who had recovered from COVID-19. The sample consisted of PBMCs or T cells enriched from blood (not recorded which). V is TRBV7-8 and J is TRBJ2-7; possible D gene TRBD1, 5 bases. This CDR3 is CASSLVMGQRKDEQYF. The CDR3 bases are TGTGCCAGCAGCTTAGTGATGGGGCAGAGGAAGGACGAGCAGTACTTC. The variable domain in full, completed from reference TRBV7-8 and TRBJ2-7, reads GAGVSQSPRYKVAKRGQDVALRCDPISGHVSLFWYQQALGQGPEFLTYFQNEAQLDKSGLPSDRFFAERPEGSVSTLKIQRTQQEDSAVYLCASSLVMGQRKDEQYFGPGTRLTVT.